This TCR beta chain derives from a study of cytomegalovirus exposure and HLA in healthy donors. In the study overall: Membership in the Caucasian-associated ancestry cluster was found for 81% of approximately 430 genotyped donors. Study-level points and caveats: In a later analysis, TCR beta V- and J-gene trimming was associated with a missense DCLRE1C variant. Across donors, most TCRs were seen rarely, yet some public ones were widespread. Sequencing depth roughly uniform across donors was assumed in presence/absence analyses.

CDR1 is SEHNR, CDR2 FQNEAQ, per germline (reference sequence). The V gene lost 3 bases and the J gene lost 2 bases, with 10 bases spanning the gap. The CDR3 has 15 residues. This clone was seen once. The antigen is not known. Use of 60 Vbeta and 13 Jbeta primers characterized the PCR. Clones were sequenced by immunoSEQ multiplex PCR, and TCRdb holds only the in-frame ones, with some missing. The data contain under 150,000 clones, 84% of them singletons. Sequencing input: PBMCs. The V gene is TRBV7-9, the J gene TRBJ1-4; D is uncertain. The clonotype comes from a man aged 50 to 59 in good health and CMV-seronegative. The CDR3 region has the DNA TGTGCCAGCAGCTTTTTCGGGTCGACTAATGAAAAACTGTTTTTT. Translation: CASSFFGSTNEKLFF. Variable domain in full (rest from reference TRBV7-9 and TRBJ1-4): DTGVSQNPRHKITKRGQNVTFRCDPISEHNRLYWYRQTLGQGPEFLTYFQNEAQLEKSRLLSDRFSAERPKGSFSTLEIQRTEQGDSAMYLCASSFFGSTNEKLFFGSGTQLSVL.